Sequencing of this T cell receptor (beta chain) was carried out in a study of shared clonotypes between healthy human individuals. V was pared by 4 bases and J by 8 bases, with 5 bases between. The CDR3 covers 11 residues. Germline V gene data show CDR1 as MDHEN and CDR2 as SYDVKM. The method was immunoSEQ multiplex PCR; TCRdb's version includes in-frame clones alone and lacks a portion of them. The data show fewer than 650,000 clones, with 76% seen just once and over 10% held by the top ten. Participating donors were healthy, HIV-negative adults free of recent acute infections or vaccinations. This clone has a handful of counts. This specimen includes other DNA sequences encoding the same CDR3.

Sequenced sample: PBMCs. This sequence was found in a woman aged 40 to 50 in good health. Some clones in this sample may be carry-over from other donors' samples. The chain combines TRBV28 with TRBJ1-4; no clear D. The CDR3 loop is CASSSREKLFF. Written as DNA, the CDR3 is TGTGCCAGCAGTTCAAGAGAAAAACTGTTTTTT.